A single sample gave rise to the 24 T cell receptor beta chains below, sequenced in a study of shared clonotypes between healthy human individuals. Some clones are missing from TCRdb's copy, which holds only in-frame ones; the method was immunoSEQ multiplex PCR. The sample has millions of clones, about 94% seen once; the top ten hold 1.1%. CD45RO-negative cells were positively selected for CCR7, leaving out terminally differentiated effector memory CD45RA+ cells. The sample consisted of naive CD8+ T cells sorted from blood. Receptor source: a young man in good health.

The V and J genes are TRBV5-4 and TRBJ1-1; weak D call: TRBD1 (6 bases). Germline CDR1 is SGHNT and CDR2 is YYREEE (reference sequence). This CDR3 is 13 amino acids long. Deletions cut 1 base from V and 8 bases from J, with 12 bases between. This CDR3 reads CASSLFRGTEAFF. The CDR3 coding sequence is TGTGCCAGCAGCTTGTTTAGGGGGACAGAAGCTTTCTTT.

The CDR3 nucleotides read TGTGCCAGCAGCTCCTATTTCTTTGGGGAGACCCAGTACTTC. Translating gives CASSSYFFGETQYF. The chain has TRBV5-6 and TRBJ2-5; D uncertain. V was trimmed by 3 bases and J by 5 bases, leaving 14 bases between them. The germline gives CDR1 SGHDT, CDR2 YYEEEE. CDR3 length: 14 residues.

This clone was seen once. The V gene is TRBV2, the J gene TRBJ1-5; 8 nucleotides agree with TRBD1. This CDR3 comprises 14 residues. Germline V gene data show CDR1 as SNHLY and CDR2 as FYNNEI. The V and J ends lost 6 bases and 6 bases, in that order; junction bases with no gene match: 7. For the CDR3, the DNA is TGTGCCAGCAGAACTACAGGGACAGGTCAGCCCCAGCATTTT. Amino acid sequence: CASRTTGTGQPQHF.

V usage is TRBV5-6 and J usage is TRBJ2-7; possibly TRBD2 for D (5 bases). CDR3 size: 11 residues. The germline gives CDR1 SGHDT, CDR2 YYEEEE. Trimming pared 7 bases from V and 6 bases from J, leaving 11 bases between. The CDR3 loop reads CASCGGTEQYF. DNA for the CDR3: TGTGCCAGCTGTGGAGGAACCGAGCAGTACTTC.

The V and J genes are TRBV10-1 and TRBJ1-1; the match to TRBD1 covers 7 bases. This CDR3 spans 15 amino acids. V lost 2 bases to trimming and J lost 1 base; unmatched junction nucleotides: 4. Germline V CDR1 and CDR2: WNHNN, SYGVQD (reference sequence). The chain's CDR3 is CASSEQTGPNTEAFF. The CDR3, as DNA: TGCGCCAGCAGTGAGCAGACAGGGCCGAACACTGAAGCTTTCTTT.

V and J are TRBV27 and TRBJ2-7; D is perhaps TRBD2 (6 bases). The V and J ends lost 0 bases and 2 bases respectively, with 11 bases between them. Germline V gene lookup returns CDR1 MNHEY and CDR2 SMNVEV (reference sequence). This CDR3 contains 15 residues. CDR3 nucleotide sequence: TGTGCCAGCAGTTTATCAGGAGGGTTCACCTACGAGCAGTACTTC. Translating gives CASSLSGGFTYEQYF.

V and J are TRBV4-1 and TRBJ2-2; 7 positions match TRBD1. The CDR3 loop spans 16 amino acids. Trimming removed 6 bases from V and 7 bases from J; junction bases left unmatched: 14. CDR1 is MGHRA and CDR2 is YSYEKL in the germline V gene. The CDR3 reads CASSTRDSIQIGELFF. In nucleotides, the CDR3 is TGCGCCAGCAGTACCCGGGACAGCATACAGATCGGGGAGCTGTTTTTT.

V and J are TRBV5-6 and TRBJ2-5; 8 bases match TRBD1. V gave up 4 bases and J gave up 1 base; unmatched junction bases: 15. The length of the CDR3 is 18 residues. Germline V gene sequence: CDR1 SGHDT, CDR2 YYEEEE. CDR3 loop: CASSPRTGLIAPQETQYF. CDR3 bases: TGTGCCAGCAGCCCAAGGACAGGGCTCATTGCCCCCCAAGAGACCCAGTACTTC.

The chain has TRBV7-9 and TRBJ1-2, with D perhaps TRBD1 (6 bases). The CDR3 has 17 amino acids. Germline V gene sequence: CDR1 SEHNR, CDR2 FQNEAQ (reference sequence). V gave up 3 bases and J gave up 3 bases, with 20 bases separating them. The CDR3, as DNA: TGTGCCAGCAGCTTGCCCAGGGGCCAGGTTGGGGACTATGGCTACACCTTC. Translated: CASSLPRGQVGDYGYTF.

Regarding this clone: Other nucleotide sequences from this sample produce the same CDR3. The CDR3 loop reads CASSVAGGDSYEQYF. The DNA for the CDR3 is TGTGCCAGCAGCGTAGCAGGGGGGGACTCCTACGAGCAGTACTTC. This chain connects TRBV9 to TRBJ2-7; D may correspond to TRBD1 or TRBD2 (7 bases each). V lost 0 bases to trimming and J lost 0 bases, with 10 bases between them. Germline CDR1 is SGDLS and CDR2 is YYNGEE. The CDR3 runs 15 residues. Together with reference TRBV9 and TRBJ2-7, the CDR3 gives the full variable domain: DSGVTQTPKHLITATGQRVTLRCSPRSGDLSVYWYQQSLDQGLQFLIQYYNGEERAKGNILERFSAQQFPDLHSELNLSSLELGDSALYFCASSVAGGDSYEQYFGPGTRLTVT.

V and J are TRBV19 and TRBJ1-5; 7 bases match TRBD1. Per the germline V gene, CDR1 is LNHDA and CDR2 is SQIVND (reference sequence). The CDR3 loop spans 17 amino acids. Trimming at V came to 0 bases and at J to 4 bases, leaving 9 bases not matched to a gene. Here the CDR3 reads CASSIDHETGLNQPQHF. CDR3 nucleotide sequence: TGTGCCAGTAGTATAGATCACGAGACAGGGTTGAATCAGCCCCAGCATTTT.

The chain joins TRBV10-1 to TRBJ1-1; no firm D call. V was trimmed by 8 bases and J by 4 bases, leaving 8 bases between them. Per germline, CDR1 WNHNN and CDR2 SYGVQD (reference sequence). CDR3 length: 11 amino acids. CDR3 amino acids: CASGRFTEAFF. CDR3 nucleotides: TGCGCCAGCGGGAGATTCACTGAAGCTTTCTTT.

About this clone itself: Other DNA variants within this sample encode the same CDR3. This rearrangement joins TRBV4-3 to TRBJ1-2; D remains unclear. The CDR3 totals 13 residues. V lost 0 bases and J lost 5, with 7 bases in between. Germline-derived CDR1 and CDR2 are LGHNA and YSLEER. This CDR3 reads CASSQEGGYGYTF. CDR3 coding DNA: TGCGCCAGCAGCCAAGAGGGAGGGTATGGCTACACCTTC.

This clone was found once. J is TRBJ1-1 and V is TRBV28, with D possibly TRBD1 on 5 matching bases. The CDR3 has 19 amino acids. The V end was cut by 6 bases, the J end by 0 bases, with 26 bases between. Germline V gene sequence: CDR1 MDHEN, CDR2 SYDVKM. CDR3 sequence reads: CASSQPLGVGYGMNTEAFF. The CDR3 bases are TGTGCCAGCAGCCAACCCCTGGGGGTCGGGTACGGAATGAACACTGAAGCTTTCTTT.

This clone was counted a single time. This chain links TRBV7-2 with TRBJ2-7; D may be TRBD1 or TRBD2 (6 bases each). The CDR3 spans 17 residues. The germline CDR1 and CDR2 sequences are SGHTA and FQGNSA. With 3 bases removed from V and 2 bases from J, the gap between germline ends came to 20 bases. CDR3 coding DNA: TGTGCCAGCAGCTTCCCTAGAGGGGGGCTAGCGACCTACGAGCAGTACTTC. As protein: CASSFPRGGLATYEQYF.

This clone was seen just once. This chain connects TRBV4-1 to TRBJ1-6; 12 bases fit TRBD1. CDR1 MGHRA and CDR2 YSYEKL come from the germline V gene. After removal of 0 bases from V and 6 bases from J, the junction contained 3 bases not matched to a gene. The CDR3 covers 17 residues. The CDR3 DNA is TGCGCCAGCAGCCAAGATAGGGACAGGGGGCTTAATTCACCCCTCCACTTT. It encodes CASSQDRDRGLNSPLHF.

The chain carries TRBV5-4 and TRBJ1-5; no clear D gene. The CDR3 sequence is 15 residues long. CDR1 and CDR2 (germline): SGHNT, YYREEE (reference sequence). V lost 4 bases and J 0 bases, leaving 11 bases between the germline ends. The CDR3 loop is CASSPGVDSNQPQHF. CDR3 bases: TGTGCCAGCAGCCCCGGGGTAGATAGCAATCAGCCCCAGCATTTT.

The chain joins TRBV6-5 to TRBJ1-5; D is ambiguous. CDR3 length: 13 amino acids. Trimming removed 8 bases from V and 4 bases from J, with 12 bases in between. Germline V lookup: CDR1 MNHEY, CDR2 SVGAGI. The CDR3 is CASGMGRNQPQHF. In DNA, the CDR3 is TGTGCCAGCGGAATGGGCAGGAATCAGCCCCAGCATTTT.

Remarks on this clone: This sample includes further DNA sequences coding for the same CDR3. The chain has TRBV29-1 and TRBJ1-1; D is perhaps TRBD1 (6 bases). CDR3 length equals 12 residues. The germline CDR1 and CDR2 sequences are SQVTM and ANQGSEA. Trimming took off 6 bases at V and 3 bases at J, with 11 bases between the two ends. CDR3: CSVVGGDTEAFF. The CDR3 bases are TGCAGCGTCGTAGGGGGTGACACTGAAGCTTTCTTT.

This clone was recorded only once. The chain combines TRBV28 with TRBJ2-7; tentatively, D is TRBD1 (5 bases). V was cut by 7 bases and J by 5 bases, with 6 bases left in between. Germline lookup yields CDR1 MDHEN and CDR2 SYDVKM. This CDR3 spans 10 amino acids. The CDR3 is CASTGHEQYF. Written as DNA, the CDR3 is TGTGCCAGCACAGGGCACGAGCAGTACTTC.

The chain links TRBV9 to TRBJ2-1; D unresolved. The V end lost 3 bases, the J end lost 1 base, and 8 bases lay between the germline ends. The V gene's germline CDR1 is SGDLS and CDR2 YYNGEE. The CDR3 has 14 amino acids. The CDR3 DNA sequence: TGTGCCAGCAGCGGGATTGATTCCTACAATGAGCAGTTCTTC. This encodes CASSGIDSYNEQFF.

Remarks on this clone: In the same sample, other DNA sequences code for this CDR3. CDR3 DNA: TGTGCCAGCAGCCAGGGACTGAATGAAAAACTGTTTTTT. Its translation is CASSQGLNEKLFF. The genes are TRBV5-4 and TRBJ1-4; a weak D match, TRBD1 (5 bases). Between the trimmed V and J ends, which lost 4 bases and 5 bases, there was a span of 9 bases. CDR3 length equals 13 residues. The germline gives CDR1 SGHNT, CDR2 YYREEE (reference sequence).

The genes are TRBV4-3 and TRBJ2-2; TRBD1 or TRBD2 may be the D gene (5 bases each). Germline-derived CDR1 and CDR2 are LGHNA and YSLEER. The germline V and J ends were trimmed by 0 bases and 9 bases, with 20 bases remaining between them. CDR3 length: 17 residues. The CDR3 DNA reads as TGCGCCAGCAGCCAAGAAAGGGGCCGGGGCAGGGTCCGGGAGCTGTTTTTT. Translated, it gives CASSQERGRGRVRELFF.

The DNA of the CDR3 is TGTGCCAGCAGTGGACAGGGTCACCAAGAGACCCAGTACTTC. Translating gives CASSGQGHQETQYF. This rearrangement joins TRBV2 to TRBJ2-5; 7 bases are a match to TRBD1. This CDR3 contains 14 residues. Per germline, CDR1 SNHLY and CDR2 FYNNEI. J was trimmed by 0 bases and V by 4 bases; bases with no gene match: 2. Using reference TRBV2 and TRBJ2-5 for the parts outside the CDR3, the full variable domain is EPEVTQTPSHQVTQMGQEVILRCVPISNHLYFYWYRQILGQKVEFLVSFYNNEISEKSEIFDDQFSVERPDGSNFTLKIRSTKLEDSAMYFCASSGQGHQETQYFGPGTRLLVL.